This T cell receptor beta chain was documented in a study of T cell responses to AZD1222 COVID-19 vaccine. Assay: immunoSEQ multiplex PCR; the TCRdb copy retains only in-frame clones and omits some. The sample holds about 120,000 clones, approximately 93% seen once. Of note for this clone: The antigen is undetermined. At the DNA level, this CDR3 is encoded by other sequences in the same sample as well.

V trimming: 5 bases; J trimming: 6 bases; junction bases outside the gene matches: 3. The CDR3 has 14 residues. Germline CDR1 is MDHEN and CDR2 is SYDVKM. Study observations and caveats: Baseline seropositivity occurred in only a handful of AZD1222 recipients. It should be noted that donors were predominantly white British and more often female, and clonal diversity was possibly underestimated.

This chain joins TRBV28 and TRBJ2-7; 14 positions match TRBD2. Here the sequenced sample was peripheral blood, taken on day 0 of AZD1222 vaccination. The source is an adult in good health. The CDR3 loop reads CASSIGLAGGEQYF. Written as DNA, the CDR3 is TGTGCCAGCAGTATTGGACTAGCGGGAGGCGAGCAGTACTTC. Drawing the rest from reference TRBV28 and TRBJ2-7, the complete variable domain is DVKVTQSSRYLVKRTGEKVFLECVQDMDHENMFWYRQDPGLGLRLIYFSYDVKMKEKGDIPEGYSVSREKKERFSLILESASTNQTSMYLCASSIGLAGGEQYFGPGTRLTVT.